The 3 T cell receptor beta chains reported below all come from one sample, sequenced in a study of vaccination effects on CD4 cells after COVID-19. Their antigen targets remain unknown. Assay used: immunoSEQ multiplex PCR; TCRdb lists only in-frame clones, some missing. The sample lists approximately 29,000 clones, more than 60% occurring once. CD4+ T cells specific for antigen were expanded with viral peptide pools by the ViraFEST assay before sequencing. Investigators separated out CD4+ T cells once approximately 11 days of culture had passed. Each participant was given two doses of one vaccine (BNT162b2 or mRNA-1273). Sequenced material: CD4+ T cells from PBMCs cultured with HCoV-NL63 spike peptides, taken after COVID-19 vaccination. The receptors derive from a human donor who received a COVID-19 vaccine.

The chain is built from TRBV27 and TRBJ2-1; D may be TRBD1 (5 bases). This CDR3 has 16 amino acids. The germline V gene encodes CDR1 MNHEY and CDR2 SMNVEV (reference sequence). V was cut by 4 bases and J by 0 bases, with 13 bases left in between. Here the CDR3 DNA reads TGTGCCAGCAGTTCCCTGACAGTCGACTCCTACAATGAGCAGTTCTTC. It yields the protein CASSSLTVDSYNEQFF.

V gene TRBV5-1 combines with J gene TRBJ2-5; tentatively, D is TRBD1 or TRBD2 (5 bases each). The germline gives CDR1 SGHRS, CDR2 YFSETQ. V was cut by 4 bases and J by 5 bases, with 12 bases left in between. The CDR3 runs 13 residues. CDR3 loop: CASSVGRLETQYF. The CDR3 DNA reads TGCGCCAGCAGCGTGGGACGGCTTGAGACCCAGTACTTC. Based on the CDR3 plus reference TRBV5-1 and TRBJ2-5, the full variable domain is KAGVTQTPRYLIKTRGQQVTLSCSPISGHRSVSWYQQTPGQGLQFLFEYFSETQRNKGNFPGRFSGRQFSNSRSEMNVSTLELGDSALYLCASSVGRLETQYFGPGTRLLVL.

V usage is TRBV18 and J usage is TRBJ1-2; D remains ambiguous. V was shortened by 0 bases and J by 3 bases, with 8 bases between the two germline ends. Per germline, CDR1 KGHSH and CDR2 LQKENI. The CDR3 has 14 amino acids. The CDR3 DNA reads TGTGCCAGCTCACCACCCTCCGGATACTATGGCTACACCTTC. It yields the protein CASSPPSGYYGYTF. Variable domain in full (rest from reference TRBV18 and TRBJ1-2): NAGVMQNPRHLVRRRGQEARLRCSPMKGHSHVYWYRQLPEEGLKFMVYLQKENIIDESGMPKERFSAEFPKEGPSILRIQQVVRGDSAAYFCASSPPSGYYGYTFGSGTRLTVV.